This TCR beta chain stems from a study of blood T cells in healthy people across ages. Primers used in a second PCR of about 7 to 12 cycles were a sample-barcoded 5' primer and a J-beta primer mix. Unique molecular identifiers of 12 random nucleotides labeled each cDNA. One entry per CDR3 protein, called by TCRdb with MiXCR from the 5' RACE reads. The repertoire holds 1.5 million or so distinct CDR3 sequences, with about 45% as singletons. Study-wide points: More naive CD4+ cells and higher diversity were found in long-lived than in aged donors.

Each individual donor underwent a draw of approximately 9.8 milliliters of peripheral blood. As to this clonotype: No antigen is known for it.

V lost 3 bases and J 2 bases, leaving 15 bases between the germline ends. The V gene's germline CDR1 is MNHEY and CDR2 SMNVEV (reference sequence). This CDR3 comprises 16 residues. The TCR originated in a woman under 30 in good health. V usage is TRBV27 and J usage is TRBJ2-3; D tentatively reads TRBD1 or TRBD2 (5 bases each). Specimen: blood. The DNA of the CDR3 is TGTGCCAGCAGTTTTATGAGTGGGGGATCCACAGATACGCAGTATTTT. It yields the protein CASSFMSGGSTDTQYF.